Shown below are 6 T cell receptor beta chains from a single sample sequenced in a study of blood T cell repertoires in COVID-19. This table comes from immunoSEQ multiplex PCR, and its TCRdb copy is limited to in-frame clones, with some not included. The sample has a few hundred thousand clones; 85% to 90% are singletons. The sequenced sample was peripheral blood. These receptors came from a woman aged 55-70 years with COVID-19, enrolled during active disease.

The CDR3 reads CASSIAGGVSYEQYF. The CDR3 bases are TGTGCCAGTAGTATAGCTGGCGGGGTTTCCTACGAGCAGTACTTC. The chain links TRBV19 to TRBJ2-7, with D perhaps matching TRBD2 (6 bases). The germline V gene encodes CDR1 LNHDA and CDR2 SQIVND (reference sequence). V was pared by 1 base and J by 1 base, with 11 bases between. The CDR3 loop spans 15 amino acids.

The genes are TRBV10-3 and TRBJ2-2; TRBD2 agrees at 11 bases. Looked up from germline, CDR1 is ENHRY and CDR2 is SYGVKD. The V and J ends lost 6 bases and 7 bases, in that order; junction bases with no gene match: 4. The CDR3 is 14 residues long. CDR3 loop: CAISAGTSGGELFF. Written as DNA, the CDR3 is TGTGCCATCAGCGCCGGGACTAGCGGCGGGGAGCTGTTTTTT.

The rearrangement uses TRBV7-2 and TRBJ2-2, with no clear D. The germline V gene has CDR1 SGHTA and CDR2 FQGNSA. V lost 1 base and J lost 4, with 7 bases in between. CDR3 length: 14 residues. CDR3 DNA sequence: TGTGCCAGCAGCTTAGGGGCTGTCACCGGGGAGCTGTTTTTT. It codes for CASSLGAVTGELFF.

V is TRBV5-1 and J is TRBJ2-1, with TRBD2 identical over 9 bases. This CDR3 spans 15 amino acids. CDR1 and CDR2 from the germline V gene are SGHRS and YFSETQ. Unmatched junction bases numbered 2, after V lost 0 bases and J lost 4 bases. In DNA form, the CDR3 reads TGCGCCAGCAGCTTGGGGACTAGCGATTACAATGAGCAGTTCTTC. Its translation is CASSLGTSDYNEQFF.

The V call is TRBV19, the J call TRBJ2-7; 7 positions match TRBD2. The trim removed 2 bases at V and 5 bases at J, leaving 9 bases unmatched. The germline gives CDR1 LNHDA, CDR2 SQIVND (reference sequence). The CDR3 has 15 residues. CDR3 DNA: TGTGCCAGTAGTATACGATGGCGGGAGTTGGACGAGCAGTACTTC. This translates into CASSIRWRELDEQYF.

The chain recombines TRBV7-9 with TRBJ2-3; perhaps TRBD2 as D (6 bases). CDR3 length: 17 amino acids. The V end lost 5 bases, the J end lost 1 base, and 19 bases lay between the germline ends. The V gene's germline CDR1 is SEHNR and CDR2 FQNEAQ (reference sequence). Here the CDR3 reads CASSLSLGVAGTDTQYF. The CDR3 DNA sequence: TGTGCCAGCAGCCTGAGTTTAGGGGTAGCGGGCACAGATACGCAGTATTTT.